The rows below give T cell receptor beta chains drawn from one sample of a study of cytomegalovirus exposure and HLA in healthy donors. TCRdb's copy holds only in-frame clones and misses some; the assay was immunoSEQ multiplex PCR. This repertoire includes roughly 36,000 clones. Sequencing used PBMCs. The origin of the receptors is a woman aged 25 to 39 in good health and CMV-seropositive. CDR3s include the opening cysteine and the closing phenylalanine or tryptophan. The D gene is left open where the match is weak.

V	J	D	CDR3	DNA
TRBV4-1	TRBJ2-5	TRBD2	CASSQGTSGGALETQYF	TGCGCCAGCAGCCAAGGGACTAGCGGGGGGGCCTTAGAGACCCAGTACTTC
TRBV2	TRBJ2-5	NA	CASSLGQIWETQYF	TGTGCCAGCAGTTTGGGGCAGATTTGGGAGACCCAGTACTTC
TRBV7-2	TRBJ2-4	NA	CASSAQRGIAIAKNIQYF	TGTGCCAGCAGCGCCCAAAGGGGGATTGCGATAGCCAAAAACATTCAGTACTTC
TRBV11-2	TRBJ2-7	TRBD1	CASSSIRGTGVVGEQYF	TGTGCCAGCAGCTCAATACGAGGGACAGGGGTAGTAGGGGAGCAGTACTTC
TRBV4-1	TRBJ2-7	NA	CASSPRGGRTYEQYF	TGCGCCAGCAGCCCTAGGGGGGGGCGTACCTACGAGCAGTACTTC
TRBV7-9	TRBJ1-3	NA	CASSRAVSGNTIYF	TGTGCCAGCAGCCGAGCGGTCTCTGGAAACACCATATATTTT
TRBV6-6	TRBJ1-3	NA	CASKSGDGNTIYF	TGTGCCAGCAAGTCGGGAGATGGAAACACCATATATTTT
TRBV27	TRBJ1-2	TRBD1	CASSLSGTGENYGYTF	TGTGCCAGCAGTTTATCGGGGACAGGAGAGAACTATGGCTACACCTTC
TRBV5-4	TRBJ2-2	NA	CASSLESTNTGELFF	TGTGCCAGCAGCTTGGAGAGCACCAACACCGGGGAGCTGTTTTTT
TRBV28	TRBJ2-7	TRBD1	CASSLDRSEQYF	TGTGCCAGCAGTTTGGACAGGTCCGAGCAGTACTTC
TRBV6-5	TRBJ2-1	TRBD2	CASSYSASGGVNEQFF	TGTGCCAGCAGTTACTCCGCTAGCGGGGGGGTAAATGAGCAGTTCTTC
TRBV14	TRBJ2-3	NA	CASSHRDWPSTDTQYF	TGTGCCAGCAGTCACCGGGACTGGCCCAGCACAGATACGCAGTATTTT
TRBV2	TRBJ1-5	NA	CASTPGFNQPQHF	TGTGCCAGCACCCCAGGTTTCAATCAGCCCCAGCATTTT
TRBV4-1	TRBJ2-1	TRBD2	CASSQPLLAGGPGYNEQFF	TGCGCCAGCAGCCAACCACTTCTAGCGGGGGGGCCTGGATACAATGAGCAGTTCTTC
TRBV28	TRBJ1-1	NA	CASSQASSGAEAFF	TGTGCCAGCAGCCAAGCGTCGTCAGGGGCTGAAGCTTTCTTT
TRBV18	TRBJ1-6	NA	CASSPQPGVRDNSPLHF	TGTGCCAGCTCACCACAGCCGGGGGTTAGGGATAATTCACCCCTCCACTTT
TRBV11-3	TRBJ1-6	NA	CASSTGSLNSPLHF	TGTGCCAGCAGCACCGGGAGCCTAAATTCACCCCTCCACTTT
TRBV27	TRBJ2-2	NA	CASSYRTPNTGELFF	TGTGCCAGCAGTTACAGGACACCGAACACCGGGGAGCTGTTTTTT
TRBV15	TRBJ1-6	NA	CATSRDLEAPNSPLHF	TGTGCCACCAGCAGAGATTTAGAGGCCCCCAATTCACCCCTCCACTTT
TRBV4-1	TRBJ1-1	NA	CASSQESVQEKAFF	TGCGCCAGCAGCCAAGAGAGTGTTCAAGAAAAAGCTTTCTTT
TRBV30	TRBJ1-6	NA	CAWSVRVRGNSPLHF	TGTGCCTGGAGTGTACGGGTTCGGGGGAATTCACCCCTCCACTTT
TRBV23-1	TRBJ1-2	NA	CAGRGGASHGYTF	TGCGCGGGGCGGGGGGGCGCGTCACATGGCTACACCTTC
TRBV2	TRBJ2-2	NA	CASHDSLNTGELFF	TGTGCCAGCCATGACAGCCTGAACACCGGGGAGCTGTTTTTT
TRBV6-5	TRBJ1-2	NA	CASSSPSRGGYTF	TGTGCCAGCAGTTCCCCCTCAAGGGGAGGCTACACCTTC
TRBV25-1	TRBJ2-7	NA	CASSDRGIHEQYF	TGTGCCAGCAGTGACCGAGGTATCCACGAGCAGTACTTC
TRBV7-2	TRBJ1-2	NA	CASSLAFGRTNYGYTF	TGTGCCAGCAGCTTAGCGTTTGGCAGGACTAACTATGGCTACACCTTC
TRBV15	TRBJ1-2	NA	CATRGRDYGYTF	TGTGCCACCAGGGGGAGGGACTATGGCTACACCTTC
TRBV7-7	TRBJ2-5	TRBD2	CASSSRLAGTQETQYF	TGTGCCAGCAGCTCGAGACTAGCGGGGACCCAAGAGACCCAGTACTTC
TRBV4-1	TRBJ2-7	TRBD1	CASSQGQGVYEQYF	TGCGCCAGCAGCCAGGGACAGGGGGTCTACGAGCAGTACTTC
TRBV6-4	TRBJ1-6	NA	CATPPPVSPLHF	TGTGCCACCCCTCCCCCGGTATCACCCCTCCACTTT
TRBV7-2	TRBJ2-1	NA	CASSDAPSNEQFF	TGTGCCAGCAGCGACGCACCTAGTAATGAGCAGTTCTTC
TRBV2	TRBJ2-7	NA	CASSPGRQYEQYF	TGTGCCAGCAGTCCGGGAAGGCAGTACGAGCAGTACTTC
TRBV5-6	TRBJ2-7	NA	CASSLGHGGRAGVAYEQYF	TGTGCCAGCAGCTTGGGTCACGGGGGAAGAGCGGGTGTAGCCTACGAGCAGTACTTC
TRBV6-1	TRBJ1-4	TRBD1	CASSVTGRSEKLFF	TGTGCCAGCAGTGTGACAGGGCGTAGTGAAAAACTGTTTTTT
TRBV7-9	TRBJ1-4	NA	CASSQGNTAGEKLFF	TGTGCCAGCAGCCAAGGAAACACGGCGGGGGAAAAACTGTTTTTT
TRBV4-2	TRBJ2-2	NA	CASSREDIRAGELFF	TGTGCCAGCAGCCGGGAGGACATCAGAGCCGGGGAGCTGTTTTTT
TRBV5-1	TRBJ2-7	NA	CASSMDRYEQYF	TGCGCCAGCAGCATGGACAGATACGAGCAGTACTTC
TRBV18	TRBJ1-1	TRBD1	CASSPGQSNTEAFF	TGTGCCAGCTCACCGGGACAGAGTAACACTGAAGCTTTCTTT
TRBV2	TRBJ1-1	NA	CASSARMNTEAFF	TGTGCCAGCAGTGCGCGCATGAACACTGAAGCTTTCTTT
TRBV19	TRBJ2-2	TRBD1	CASSIQGARTGELFF	TGTGCCAGTAGTATACAGGGGGCTCGGACCGGGGAGCTGTTTTTT
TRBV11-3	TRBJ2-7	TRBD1	CASSARTGENEQYF	TGTGCCAGCAGCGCCCGGACAGGGGAGAACGAGCAGTACTTC
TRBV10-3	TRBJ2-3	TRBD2	CAISDPLLAGGDTQYF	TGTGCCATCAGTGACCCCCTGCTAGCGGGGGGGGATACGCAGTATTTT
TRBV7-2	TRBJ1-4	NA	CASSSSPTNEKLFF	TGTGCCAGCAGCTCGAGCCCAACTAATGAAAAACTGTTTTTT
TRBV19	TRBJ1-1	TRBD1	CASTSRQGANTEAFF	TGTGCCAGTACTTCCCGGCAGGGGGCGAACACTGAAGCTTTCTTT
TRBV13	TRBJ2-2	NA	CASSEGDRFGVGTGELFF	TGTGCCAGCAGCGAAGGAGACAGGTTTGGCGTGGGCACCGGGGAGCTGTTTTTT
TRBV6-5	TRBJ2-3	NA	CASSSGATDTQYF	TGTGCCAGCTCCTCAGGGGCTACAGATACGCAGTATTTT
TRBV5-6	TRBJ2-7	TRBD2	CASRYRAGGEQYF	TGTGCCAGCAGGTATCGAGCGGGGGGCGAGCAGTACTTC
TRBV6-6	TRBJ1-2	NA	CGIGGGYGYTF	TGTGGAATCGGGGGGGGGTATGGCTACACCTTC
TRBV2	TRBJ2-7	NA	CASSDRGEFYEQYF	TGTGCCAGCAGTGACCGCGGTGAATTCTACGAGCAGTACTTC
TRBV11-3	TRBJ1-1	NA	CASTPFEGVDTEAFF	TGTGCCAGCACCCCCTTTGAGGGGGTGGACACTGAAGCTTTCTTT
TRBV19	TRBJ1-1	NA	CASSISKIMNTEAFF	TGTGCCAGTAGTATCAGTAAAATCATGAACACTGAAGCTTTCTTT
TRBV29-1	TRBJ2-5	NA	CSVATETQYF	TGCAGCGTTGCTACGGAGACCCAGTACTTC
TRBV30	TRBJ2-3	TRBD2	CAWRGLAGDTDTQYF	TGTGCCTGGAGGGGACTAGCGGGGGACACAGATACGCAGTATTTT
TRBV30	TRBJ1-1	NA	CAWSVQEHWEAFF	TGTGCCTGGAGTGTCCAGGAACACTGGGAAGCTTTCTTT
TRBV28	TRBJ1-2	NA	CASSFSRMELLYGYTF	TGTGCCAGCAGTTTTTCCCGGATGGAGCTTCTCTATGGCTACACCTTC
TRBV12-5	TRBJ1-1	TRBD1	CASGLRDRANTEAFF	TGTGCTAGTGGTTTGCGGGACAGGGCAAACACTGAAGCTTTCTTT
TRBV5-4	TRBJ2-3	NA	CASSFTGRRTDTQYF	TGTGCCAGCAGCTTCACAGGGCGACGCACAGATACGCAGTATTTT
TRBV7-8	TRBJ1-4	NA	CASSARVSDEKLFF	TGTGCCAGCAGCGCCAGGGTATCCGATGAAAAACTGTTTTTT